These 9 T cell receptor beta chains originate from one sample sequenced in a study of blood T cell repertoires in COVID-19. Using immunoSEQ multiplex PCR, the repertoire was profiled, and TCRdb retains in-frame clones only, with some absent. The repertoire holds 200,000 or so clones, with roughly four fifths as singletons. The sequenced sample was PBMCs or T cells enriched from blood (not recorded which). The source of these receptors is a man between 40 and 49 years old who had recovered from COVID-19.

V gene TRBV29-1 combines with J gene TRBJ2-3; 7 bases are a match to TRBD2. CDR1 and CDR2 from the germline V gene are SQVTM and ANQGSEA. The CDR3 covers 16 residues. J was trimmed by 1 base and V by 0 bases; bases with no gene match: 7. As DNA, the CDR3 is TGCAGCGTTGAAGATCGGGGGGTCACCCGCACAGATACGCAGTATTTT. It translates to CSVEDRGVTRTDTQYF.

This chain uses TRBV3-1 (or the pseudogene TRBV3-2) with TRBJ2-3, with 9 bases that match TRBD2. The germline gives CDR1 LGHDT, CDR2 YNNKEL (reference sequence). The CDR3 consists of 16 residues. V lost 4 bases and J lost 2; bases outside the gene matches: 7. The CDR3 DNA is TGTGCCAGCAGCCTCCTAAGCGGGGGGCCCACAGATACGCAGTATTTT. Protein: CASSLLSGGPTDTQYF.

This chain's CDR3 is CASSLGDRNEQFF. Written as DNA, the CDR3 is TGCGCCAGCAGCTTGGGGGACAGGAATGAGCAGTTCTTC. This chain joins TRBV5-1 and TRBJ2-1; the match to TRBD1 covers 8 bases. Germline CDR1 reads SGHRS; CDR2 reads YFSETQ. V lost 0 bases to trimming and J lost 7 bases; unmatched junction nucleotides: 0. This CDR3 is built from 13 residues. Variable domain in full (rest from reference TRBV5-1 and TRBJ2-1): KAGVTQTPRYLIKTRGQQVTLSCSPISGHRSVSWYQQTPGQGLQFLFEYFSETQRNKGNFPGRFSGRQFSNSRSEMNVSTLELGDSALYLCASSLGDRNEQFFGPGTRLTVL.

This clone was seen a handful of times. The J gene is TRBJ1-1, the V gene TRBV4-1; D possibly corresponds to TRBD1 (6 bases). Germline V gene lookup returns CDR1 MGHRA and CDR2 YSYEKL. The length of the CDR3 is 15 residues. V was pared by 1 base and J by 0 bases, with 9 bases between. CDR3 sequence (DNA): TGCGCCAGCAGCCAAGTTCAGGGGTTGAACACTGAAGCTTTCTTT. Its protein product is CASSQVQGLNTEAFF.

This clone was seen more than once but under ten times. Other DNA sequences in the sample encode the same CDR3. The V call is TRBV3-1 (or the pseudogene TRBV3-2), the J call TRBJ1-1; D is unclear. V lost 1 base to trimming and J lost 1 base, with 7 bases between them. This CDR3 region has 14 residues. The germline gives CDR1 LGHDT, CDR2 YNNKEL (reference sequence). CDR3 sequence (DNA): TGTGCCAGCAGCCAAGTTTCGGGGAACACTGAAGCTTTCTTT. This gives the protein CASSQVSGNTEAFF.

There are a few counts of this clone. J is TRBJ1-2 and V is TRBV7-9, with 8 bases identical to TRBD1. The CDR3 covers 14 residues. The trim removed 1 base at V and 7 bases at J, leaving 5 bases unmatched. Germline-derived CDR1 and CDR2 are SEHNR and FQNEAQ (reference sequence). DNA of the CDR3: TGTGCCAGCAGCTTAGTTCAGGGGGCTGCTGGCTACACCTTC. Protein: CASSLVQGAAGYTF.

The V call is TRBV4-1, the J call TRBJ1-2, with D unresolved. CDR1 MGHRA and CDR2 YSYEKL come from the germline V gene. This CDR3 spans 16 amino acids. V was clipped by 1 base and J by 4 bases, with 16 bases between them. The CDR3 spells CASSQVAWRLLYGYTF. The DNA for the CDR3 is TGCGCCAGCAGCCAAGTGGCTTGGAGGCTCCTCTATGGCTACACCTTC.

Written as DNA, the CDR3 is TGTGCCACCTGGGAAGGGGTCCGGGGGAGGACTGAAGCTTTCTTT. Protein sequence: CATWEGVRGRTEAFF. The rearrangement links TRBV11-2 to TRBJ1-1; D possibly corresponds to TRBD1 (5 bases). The V end was cut by 10 bases, the J end by 5 bases, with 23 bases between. Germline lookup yields CDR1 SGHAT and CDR2 FQNNGV. The CDR3 length is 15 residues.

The chain carries TRBV2 and TRBJ2-3, with TRBD1 matching 9 bases. The CDR3 spans 15 residues. With 1 base clipped from V and 5 bases from J, the junction kept 4 bases outside the gene matches. In germline, CDR1 is SNHLY, CDR2 FYNNEI. CDR3 DNA: TGTGCCAGCAGTGAAGAGGGACAGGGAATAGATACGCAGTATTTT. The encoded protein is CASSEEGQGIDTQYF.